This T cell receptor (beta chain) was sequenced during a study of blood T cell repertoires in COVID-19. Looking at the study overall: The United States, Italy and Spain supplied acute and convalescent COVID-19 samples. PBMCs, B-cell-depleted T cells, or T cells were the source of the cDNA or gDNA that made up the material.

In the authors' workflow: Estimation of nucleated cell counts relied on the amplification of reference gene primers. Data came from immunoSEQ multiplex PCR; TCRdb stores just in-frame clones and leaves some out. From that table come the V and J calls and clone size; the DNA was used to work out D and trimming. The sample lists roughly 70,000 clones; less than 75% were seen once. Germline V gives CDR1 SGHRS, CDR2 YFSETQ. The CDR3 contains 15 residues. The ends lost 4 bases at V and 8 bases at J; junction bases unmatched: 11. The origin of this receptor is a man between 60 and 70 years old with acute or convalescent COVID-19. The chain couples TRBV5-1 to TRBJ2-3; 9 nucleotides agree with TRBD2. The sequenced material came from peripheral blood. DNA for the CDR3: TGCGCCAGCAGCCCACTAGCGGGCGAGGTGGGTACGCAGTATTTT. It encodes CASSPLAGEVGTQYF.